Shown below are 32 T cell receptor beta chains from a single sample sequenced in a study of T cells after yellow fever vaccination. Using its own MiXCR run on the 5' RACE reads, TCRdb lists one record per CDR3 protein. The sample lists approximately 610,000 distinct CDR3 sequences, around 16% occurring once. The starting material was PBMCs, obtained 5 days after the first yellow fever vaccination. These receptors were taken from a man younger than 35 who received the YFV17D yellow fever vaccine.

This clonotype occurred a few times. The chain employs TRBV12-3 or TRBV12-4 and TRBJ2-5; 7 bases fit TRBD1. The J segment lost 4 bases and the V segment lost 6 bases, leaving 5 bases of the junction unmatched. This CDR3 is built from 13 residues. The CDR3 reads CASRTNRGETQYF. The CDR3 bases are TGTGCCAGCAGGACTAACAGGGGAGAGACCCAGTACTTC.

This clonotype appeared many times. This chain uses TRBV5-4 with TRBJ2-1, with D possibly being TRBD2 (5 bases). Per germline, CDR1 SGHNT and CDR2 YYREEE (reference sequence). Trimming removed 4 bases at V and 4 bases at J, with 15 bases between. The CDR3 covers 15 residues. The CDR3 DNA follows: TGTGCCAGCAGCGCCGACTTGGGAGATTACAATGAGCAGTTCTTC. Translating gives CASSADLGDYNEQFF.

The chain recombines TRBV3-1 with TRBJ1-2; 7 nucleotides line up with TRBD1. With V trimmed by 10 bases and J by 0 bases, 5 bases remained unmatched. This CDR3 contains 13 residues. Per the germline V gene, CDR1 is LGHDT and CDR2 is YNNKEL (reference sequence). CDR3 sequence reads: CATQGSSNYGYTF. CDR3 nucleotide sequence: TGTGCCACACAGGGGTCTTCTAACTATGGCTACACCTTC.

The CDR3 coding sequence is TGTGCCAGCAGCTTATTGGGCGGCAGCACGCATCATGGCTACACCTTC. Translating gives CASSLLGGSTHHGYTF. The V call is TRBV7-2, the J call TRBJ1-2; D gene uncertain. From germline, CDR1 is SGHTA and CDR2 FQGNSA. The CDR3 runs to 16 residues. V lost 2 bases to trimming and J lost 6 bases, with 19 bases between them. The full variable domain, rest sourced from reference TRBV7-2 and TRBJ1-2, is GAGVSQSPSNKVTEKGKDVELRCDPISGHTALYWYRQSLGQGLEFLIYFQGNSAPDKSGLPSDRFSAERTGGSVSTLTIQRTQQEDSAVYLCASSLLGGSTHHGYTFGSGTRLTVV.

The CDR3 nucleotides are TGTGCCAGCAGCTTGGGATTGAGCGGCCCAGGGGGAGGTGGCTACACCTTC. It codes for CASSLGLSGPGGGGYTF. The V gene is TRBV11-2, the J gene TRBJ1-2; 7 nucleotides match TRBD1. The germline gives CDR1 SGHAT, CDR2 FQNNGV. The CDR3 totals 17 residues. V lost 3 bases to trimming and J lost 7 bases; unmatched junction nucleotides: 17.

In its sample, this clonotype was seen once. The gene calls are TRBV4-2 and TRBJ2-3; 12 bases are a match to TRBD2. Trimming at V came to 4 bases and at J to 5 bases, leaving 16 bases not matched to a gene. The CDR3 length is 19 residues. Germline V gene lookup returns CDR1 LGHNA and CDR2 YNFKEQ. CDR3 residues: CASSLARLAGGIYGDTQYF. In DNA form, the CDR3 reads TGTGCCAGCAGCCTAGCCCGCCTAGCGGGGGGGATTTACGGAGATACGCAGTATTTT.

V usage is TRBV20-1 and J usage is TRBJ2-4; D is unresolved. V shed 3 bases and J shed 0 bases, with 6 bases lying between them. The CDR3 contains 13 residues. The V gene's germline CDR1 is DFQATT and CDR2 SNEGSKA (reference sequence). The CDR3 DNA follows: TGCAGTGCTAGTCGCCTAGCCAAAAACATTCAGTACTTC. It encodes CSASRLAKNIQYF.

The sample holds a few counts of this clonotype. The rearrangement links TRBV7-8 to TRBJ1-1; D possibly corresponds to TRBD1 (6 bases). V lost 1 base, J lost 4 bases, and 7 bases lay in between. CDR1 SGHVS and CDR2 FQNEAQ come from the germline V gene. The CDR3 is 13 amino acids. CDR3: CASSLVQGTEAFF. DNA for the CDR3: TGTGCCAGCAGCTTAGTACAGGGCACTGAAGCTTTCTTT.

This clonotype was recorded at least ten times. J is TRBJ1-2 and V is TRBV5-1, with 10 bases fitting TRBD1. V shed 7 bases, J shed 8 bases, and the junction held 5 bases outside the gene matches. Germline values: CDR1 SGHRS, CDR2 YFSETQ. This CDR3 region has 12 residues. The DNA for the CDR3 is TGCGCCAGCGGGACAGGGGAGTTCGGCTACACCTTC. Its translation: CASGTGEFGYTF.

This sequence joins TRBV7-2 and TRBJ2-4; D may be TRBD2 (6 bases). Germline CDR1 and CDR2: SGHTA and FQGNSA. V dropped 4 bases and J dropped 0 bases, with 16 bases sitting between them. The CDR3 runs 17 residues. Here the CDR3 reads CASSWRDGEGAKNIQYF. The CDR3 DNA follows: TGTGCCAGCAGCTGGAGGGACGGCGAAGGAGCCAAAAACATTCAGTACTTC.

The V and J genes are TRBV24-1 and TRBJ1-2; D uncertain. There are 15 residues in the CDR3. Germline V gene data show CDR1 as KGHDR and CDR2 as SFDVKD. The V end was cut by 4 bases, the J end by 5 bases, with 16 bases between. The CDR3 region is CATSDGPGMGYGYTF. The CDR3 coding sequence is TGTGCCACCAGTGACGGTCCAGGAATGGGATATGGCTACACCTTC.

CDR3 loop: CASSNTGQGATEAFF. CDR3 in DNA: TGCGCCAGCAGCAACACGGGACAGGGGGCCACTGAAGCTTTCTTT. The genes are TRBV5-1 and TRBJ1-1, with TRBD1 matching 12 bases. The CDR3 totals 15 residues. Losses at the gene ends were 4 bases for V and 4 bases for J; bases not matched to a gene: 5. CDR1 is SGHRS, CDR2 YFSETQ, per germline.

This clonotype was picked up a small number of times. The chain couples TRBV6-1 to TRBJ1-1; possibly TRBD1 for D (6 bases). Trimming left V 6 bases short and J 3 bases short, with 17 bases between. This CDR3 region has 15 residues. The germline gives CDR1 MNHNS, CDR2 SASEGT. DNA of the CDR3: TGTGCCAGCAGCGAATACACAGGGCTCGACACTGAAGCTTTCTTT. It encodes CASSEYTGLDTEAFF.

V is TRBV28 and J is TRBJ2-3, with D perhaps matching TRBD1 (6 bases). There are 16 residues in the CDR3. Germline CDR1 reads MDHEN; CDR2 reads SYDVKM. V was clipped by 5 bases and J by 1 base, with 16 bases between them. CDR3 amino acids: CASSRPTGHGTDTQYF. As DNA, the CDR3 is TGTGCCAGCAGTCGACCCACAGGGCATGGCACAGATACGCAGTATTTT. Filled out from reference TRBV28 and TRBJ2-3, the complete variable domain reads DVKVTQSSRYLVKRTGEKVFLECVQDMDHENMFWYRQDPGLGLRLIYFSYDVKMKEKGDIPEGYSVSREKKERFSLILESASTNQTSMYLCASSRPTGHGTDTQYFGPGTRLTVL.

The gene calls are TRBV18 and TRBJ1-5; TRBD1 is a possible D gene (5 bases). This CDR3 has 15 residues. Between the trimmed V and J ends, which lost 1 base and 4 bases, there was a span of 11 bases. In germline, CDR1 is KGHSH, CDR2 LQKENI. The CDR3 DNA reads TGTGCCAGCTCACCACGGGGCTGGGGAAATCAGCCCCAGCATTTT. Encoded protein: CASSPRGWGNQPQHF.

The chain carries TRBV5-1 and TRBJ2-2, with D tentatively TRBD1 or TRBD2 (5 bases each). This CDR3 has 16 residues. Germline lookup yields CDR1 SGHRS and CDR2 YFSETQ. The ends were cut back, 2 bases at V and 0 bases at J, with 11 bases in the middle. CDR3 in DNA: TGCGCCAGCAGCTTCACCGGGGCGCCGAACACCGGGGAGCTGTTTTTT. Amino acids: CASSFTGAPNTGELFF. Together with reference TRBV5-1 and TRBJ2-2, the CDR3 gives the full variable domain: KAGVTQTPRYLIKTRGQQVTLSCSPISGHRSVSWYQQTPGQGLQFLFEYFSETQRNKGNFPGRFSGRQFSNSRSEMNVSTLELGDSALYLCASSFTGAPNTGELFFGEGSRLTVL.

In DNA form, the CDR3 reads TGCGCCAGCAGCCCCGGTGGGGCCACTAGCACAGATACGCAGTATTTT. Amino acid sequence: CASSPGGATSTDTQYF. This rearrangement joins TRBV5-1 to TRBJ2-3; perhaps TRBD1 as D (5 bases). CDR3 length: 16 residues. The V end lost 4 bases, the J end lost 0 bases, and 15 bases lay between the germline ends. Germline CDR1 and CDR2: SGHRS and YFSETQ.

This clonotype was picked up a small number of times. The chain uses TRBV5-1 and TRBJ2-5; no firm D call. Germline CDR1 reads SGHRS; CDR2 reads YFSETQ. CDR3 size: 14 residues. V dropped 2 bases and J dropped 5 bases, with 13 bases sitting between them. The chain's CDR3 is CASSFLPVGETQYF. The CDR3 DNA follows: TGCGCCAGCAGCTTTCTTCCAGTCGGGGAGACCCAGTACTTC.

On this clonotype: Germline is not matched at one junction end, which may reflect a read error. The chain links TRBV20-1 to TRBJ1-5; maybe TRBD1 (6 bases). Germline CDR1 DFQATT, CDR2 SNEGSKA (reference sequence). The CDR3 is 13 amino acids. CDR3 DNA sequence: TGCAGTGCCAAGACAGGAATTTATCAACCCCAGCATTTT. It translates to CSAKTGIYQPQHF.

This clonotype was found a few times. V is TRBV7-2 and J is TRBJ1-1; 7 nucleotides match TRBD1. Germline values: CDR1 SGHTA, CDR2 FQGNSA. V shed 5 bases, J shed 1 base, and the junction held 4 bases outside the gene matches. CDR3 length: 14 amino acids. This CDR3 is CASSGDSRNTEAFF. In DNA form, the CDR3 reads TGTGCCAGCAGCGGGGACAGTCGGAACACTGAAGCTTTCTTT.

There are a few counts of this clonotype. The chain is built from TRBV29-1 and TRBJ2-1; tentative D call: TRBD2 (5 bases). CDR3 length: 14 amino acids. Germline loops: CDR1 SQVTM, CDR2 ANQGSEA. This chain's CDR3 is CSIIRGISYNEQFF. The CDR3 DNA is TGCAGTATCATTCGGGGAATCTCCTACAATGAGCAGTTCTTC.

This clonotype was detected only a few times. This sequence joins TRBV7-8 and TRBJ1-1; possible D gene TRBD1, 5 bases. Germline V gene sequence: CDR1 SGHVS, CDR2 FQNEAQ. CDR3 length: 13 amino acids. Trimming removed 3 bases at V and 3 bases at J, with 8 bases between. CDR3 amino acids: CASSFDRYTEAFF. DNA of the CDR3: TGTGCCAGCAGCTTTGACAGATACACTGAAGCTTTCTTT.

This clonotype was observed a few times. The chain combines TRBV20-1 with TRBJ2-1; weak D call: TRBD2 (6 bases). This CDR3 comprises 13 residues. CDR1 is DFQATT, CDR2 SNEGSKA, per germline (reference sequence). The CDR3, as DNA: TGCGGGGGACTCTCACTTACTTACAATGAGCAGTTCTTC. Residues: CGGLSLTYNEQFF.

The chain uses TRBV10-3 and TRBJ2-7; 11 bases map to TRBD2. After removal of 6 bases from V and 2 bases from J, the junction contained 6 bases not matched to a gene. The CDR3 is made up of 15 amino acids. Germline values: CDR1 ENHRY, CDR2 SYGVKD. CDR3 loop: CAIRETSGAPYEQYF. In DNA form, the CDR3 reads TGTGCCATCAGAGAGACTAGCGGGGCCCCCTACGAGCAGTACTTC.

The gene calls are TRBV3-1 and TRBJ2-4, with 11 positions matching TRBD2. J gave up 0 bases and V 3 bases, and 7 bases lay outside the gene matches. This CDR3 comprises 18 residues. Germline-derived CDR1 and CDR2 are LGHDT and YNNKEL (reference sequence). The CDR3 is CASSQGTSGFPAKNIQYF. CDR3 sequence (DNA): TGTGCCAGCAGCCAGGGGACTAGCGGATTCCCAGCCAAAAACATTCAGTACTTC.

The rearrangement uses TRBV6-1 and TRBJ1-1; D remains ambiguous. The CDR3 has 16 residues. The V end was cut by 6 bases, the J end by 4 bases, with 21 bases between. Germline-derived CDR1 and CDR2 are MNHNS and SASEGT. CDR3 nucleotides: TGTGCCAGCAGCCCCTGGGCCCCCGGGTTTGGCACTGAAGCTTTCTTT. Encoded protein: CASSPWAPGFGTEAFF.

This sequence joins TRBV7-9 and TRBJ1-3; D remains ambiguous. The CDR3 runs to 15 residues. Deletions cut 1 base from V and 6 bases from J, with 13 bases between. CDR1 and CDR2 from the germline V gene are SEHNR and FQNEAQ (reference sequence). The CDR3 loop is CASSLVPEKENTIYF. The DNA of the CDR3 is TGTGCCAGCAGCTTAGTTCCGGAAAAAGAAAACACCATATATTTT.

The chain is built from TRBV5-6 and TRBJ1-6; D gene unclear. The CDR3 contains 15 residues. Trimming removed 4 bases from V and 9 bases from J, with 17 bases in between. From germline, CDR1 is SGHDT and CDR2 YYEEEE. The CDR3 spells CASSSTYLPGSPLHF. For the CDR3, the DNA is TGTGCCAGCAGCAGCACTTATCTCCCAGGTTCACCCCTCCACTTT.

This clonotype showed up just once. The chain has TRBV29-1 and TRBJ1-1; no clear D gene. Germline-derived CDR1 and CDR2 are SQVTM and ANQGSEA. Between the trimmed V and J ends, which lost 4 bases and 4 bases, there was a span of 10 bases. This CDR3 is built from 12 residues. As DNA, the CDR3 is TGCAGCGTTGCAGAGGCCGGCACTGAAGCTTTCTTT. Its protein product is CSVAEAGTEAFF.

The genes are TRBV10-2 and TRBJ1-5, with 7 bases aligning to TRBD1. CDR1 and CDR2 from the germline V gene are WSHSY and SAAADI. The V gene end was trimmed by 9 bases and the J gene end by 0 bases; junction bases not matched to a gene: 8. This CDR3 has 15 amino acids. The CDR3 DNA reads as TGCGCCAGTTGGGACAGAATTTATAGCAATCAGCCCCAGCATTTT. Translation gives CASWDRIYSNQPQHF.

The V call is TRBV20-1, the J call TRBJ1-4; maybe TRBD1 (6 bases). Germline V gene data show CDR1 as DFQATT and CDR2 as SNEGSKA (reference sequence). Deletions cut 3 bases from V and 8 bases from J, with 13 bases between. This CDR3 has 13 residues. CDR3 residues: CSASQGRREKLFF. CDR3 nucleotide sequence: TGCAGTGCTAGCCAGGGGCGCAGGGAAAAACTGTTTTTT.

V is TRBV27 and J is TRBJ2-1; 10 bases align to TRBD2. The germline gives CDR1 MNHEY, CDR2 SMNVEV (reference sequence). This CDR3 is 18 amino acids long. V trimming: 3 bases; J trimming: 8 bases; junction bases outside the gene matches: 16. CDR3: CASSFWQGWLAGDHEQFF. The CDR3 DNA follows: TGTGCCAGCAGTTTCTGGCAGGGCTGGCTAGCGGGGGATCATGAGCAGTTCTTC.